A single sample is the source of the 9 T cell receptor beta chains below, sequenced in a study of a mutant IDH1 vaccine in newly diagnosed glioma. Using immunoSEQ multiplex PCR, the repertoire was profiled, and TCRdb retains in-frame clones only, with some absent. The sample holds tens of thousands of clones, roughly 81% seen once. For these TCRs, the target antigens are not known. Time point of the sample: week 23, last vaccination. With topical imiquimod, each dose of the vaccine consisted of 300 ug of mutant IDH1 20-mer peptide. The material sequenced was PBMCs, taken from a glioma patient whose treatment included an IDH1 peptide vaccine. The receptors derive from a woman between 40 and 50 years old with glioma. Some clones in this sample may be carry-over from other donors' samples.

The rearrangement joins TRBV10-2 to TRBJ2-1, with unresolved D. The V and J ends lost 7 bases and 7 bases respectively, with 8 bases between them. CDR1 and CDR2 (germline): WSHSY, SAAADI. This CDR3 has 11 amino acids. CDR3 coding DNA: TGCGCCAGCATTCTAGGGAATGAGCAGTTCTTC. It translates to CASILGNEQFF.

V is TRBV18 and J is TRBJ1-1; TRBD1 is a possible D gene (6 bases). The germline V gene has CDR1 KGHSH and CDR2 LQKENI. V lost 2 bases and J 0 bases, leaving 10 bases between the germline ends. The CDR3 spans 15 residues. CDR3 sequence reads: CASSPSTGLNTEAFF. In DNA, the CDR3 is TGTGCCAGCTCACCATCAACAGGGCTGAACACTGAAGCTTTCTTT.

The V call is TRBV13, the J call TRBJ2-5; 7 nucleotides align to TRBD2. V gave up 1 base and J gave up 2 bases; unmatched junction bases: 1. CDR1 and CDR2 (germline): PRHDT, FYEKMQ (reference sequence). The CDR3 is 14 residues long. The CDR3 nucleotides read TGTGCCAGCAGCTTAGTGCGGGGGCAAGAGACCCAGTACTTC. Translated: CASSLVRGQETQYF.

The V gene is TRBV9, the J gene TRBJ1-1, with D maybe TRBD1 (6 bases). Trimming took off 0 bases at V and 7 bases at J, with 10 bases between the two ends. Germline V lookup: CDR1 SGDLS, CDR2 YYNGEE. This CDR3 contains 13 residues. The CDR3 DNA follows: TGTGCCAGCAGCGTAGGGCAGGGGCTTGAAGCTTTCTTT. It yields the protein CASSVGQGLEAFF.

The chain uses TRBV27 and TRBJ1-1, with a tentative D call TRBD1 (5 bases). The germline V gene has CDR1 MNHEY and CDR2 SMNVEV (reference sequence). V was clipped by 7 bases and J by 5 bases, with 20 bases between them. The CDR3 loop spans 15 amino acids. The CDR3 here is CASKGSPPHRTEAFF. The CDR3 DNA is TGTGCCAGCAAGGGGTCCCCCCCCCATAGGACTGAAGCTTTCTTT.

The V gene is TRBV7-8, the J gene TRBJ1-1; D is possibly TRBD1 (6 bases). Germline CDR1 is SGHVS and CDR2 is FQNEAQ. Trimming shortened V by 5 bases and J by 5 bases, and 12 bases separated the two germline ends. The CDR3 is 13 amino acids. This chain's CDR3 is CASSLTGFTEAFF. The DNA of the CDR3 is TGTGCCAGCAGCCTCACAGGGTTTACTGAAGCTTTCTTT.

The CDR3 sequence is CASSRKRMGPDKDGYTF. The CDR3, as DNA: TGTGCCAGCAGCCGAAAAAGAATGGGGCCCGATAAGGATGGCTACACCTTC. This chain links TRBV7-6 with TRBJ1-2; the D gene is possibly TRBD1 (5 bases). V gave up 5 bases and J gave up 6 bases, with 25 bases separating them. Germline values: CDR1 SGHVS, CDR2 FNYEAQ. The CDR3 runs 17 residues.

This clone came up once. The chain carries TRBV7-9 and TRBJ1-1, with D perhaps TRBD1 (5 bases). Germline lookup yields CDR1 SEHNR and CDR2 FQNEAQ (reference sequence). V shed 6 bases and J shed 3 bases, with 17 bases lying between them. The CDR3 is 15 residues long. DNA of the CDR3: TGTGCCAGCAGGAAAAAGGGAGGGGATGACACTGAAGCTTTCTTT. Its translation is CASRKKGGDDTEAFF.

This clone was seen a handful of times. This chain connects TRBV6-1 to TRBJ2-7, with 7 bases that match TRBD2. From germline, CDR1 is MNHNS and CDR2 SASEGT. V lost 2 bases and J lost 3; bases outside the gene matches: 16. CDR3 length: 18 residues. CDR3 sequence reads: CASSEFFIGGGGGYEQYF. The DNA of the CDR3 is TGTGCCAGCAGTGAATTTTTCATTGGGGGGGGAGGCGGCTACGAGCAGTACTTC.